The rows below give T cell receptor beta chains drawn from one sample of a study of T cell responses to AZD1222 COVID-19 vaccine. Assay used: immunoSEQ multiplex PCR; TCRdb lists only in-frame clones, some missing. The data show about 130,000 clones, over 75% seen once. The sample here was peripheral blood, taken 28 days after the second dose of the MenACWY control vaccine. These TCRs come from an adult who received the MenACWY meningococcal vaccine as a control. The CDR3 runs from the conserved cysteine through the conserved F or W. Each record gives: D gene, V gene, J gene, CDR3 length, CDR3 protein. The D gene is left open where the match is weak.

d_call: TRBD2; v_call: TRBV15; j_call: TRBJ2-1; cdr3_length: 17; cdr3_aa: CATSRDYGGGTYNEQFF
d_call: -; v_call: TRBV11-3; j_call: TRBJ2-6; cdr3_length: 15; cdr3_aa: CASSSRGAGANVLTF
d_call: -; v_call: TRBV6-5; j_call: TRBJ1-2; cdr3_length: 12; cdr3_aa: CASRGPDYGYTF
d_call: -; v_call: TRBV7-9; j_call: TRBJ2-2; cdr3_length: 16; cdr3_aa: CASSPQDIRNTGELFF
d_call: -; v_call: TRBV3-1/TRBV3-2; j_call: TRBJ2-1; cdr3_length: 12; cdr3_aa: CASSRTNNEQFF
d_call: TRBD1; v_call: TRBV7-2; j_call: TRBJ1-2; cdr3_length: 14; cdr3_aa: CASSFTGGGNGYTF
d_call: -; v_call: TRBV24-1; j_call: TRBJ2-2; cdr3_length: 15; cdr3_aa: CATSDLGSGSGELFF
d_call: -; v_call: TRBV6-1; j_call: TRBJ1-5; cdr3_length: 15; cdr3_aa: CASSEGSFSNQPQHF
d_call: -; v_call: TRBV5-1; j_call: TRBJ1-2; cdr3_length: 15; cdr3_aa: CASSLALGSNYGYTF
d_call: -; v_call: TRBV5-1; j_call: TRBJ2-6; cdr3_length: 14; cdr3_aa: CASSSDSGANVLTF
d_call: -; v_call: TRBV11-2; j_call: TRBJ2-2; cdr3_length: 14; cdr3_aa: CASRTTGYTGELFF
d_call: -; v_call: TRBV21-1; j_call: TRBJ1-1; cdr3_length: 20; cdr3_aa: CASRLLGPGTQPVGDTEAFF
d_call: -; v_call: TRBV7-2; j_call: TRBJ1-4; cdr3_length: 18; cdr3_aa: CASSLGRHGRATNEKLFF
d_call: -; v_call: TRBV28; j_call: TRBJ2-5; cdr3_length: 14; cdr3_aa: CASRVWREGETQYF
d_call: -; v_call: TRBV6-5; j_call: TRBJ1-1; cdr3_length: 13; cdr3_aa: CASTPTVGVEAFF
d_call: TRBD1; v_call: TRBV27; j_call: TRBJ1-2; cdr3_length: 13; cdr3_aa: CASTRDSHYGYTF
d_call: TRBD2; v_call: TRBV7-3; j_call: TRBJ2-2; cdr3_length: 15; cdr3_aa: CASSQGLALSGELFF
d_call: -; v_call: TRBV5-1; j_call: TRBJ1-3; cdr3_length: 13; cdr3_aa: CASSLEMRDTIYF
d_call: TRBD1; v_call: TRBV7-6; j_call: TRBJ1-4; cdr3_length: 16; cdr3_aa: CASSLALQGADEKLFF
d_call: -; v_call: TRBV6-5; j_call: TRBJ1-4; cdr3_length: 14; cdr3_aa: CASNDRVNDEKLFF
d_call: TRBD1; v_call: TRBV9; j_call: TRBJ1-6; cdr3_length: 16; cdr3_aa: CASSDHTGGRYSPLHF
d_call: TRBD1; v_call: TRBV6-5; j_call: TRBJ1-3; cdr3_length: 15; cdr3_aa: CASSYRGTVGNTIYF
d_call: -; v_call: TRBV28; j_call: TRBJ1-5; cdr3_length: 15; cdr3_aa: CASRPVAGSNQPQHF
d_call: TRBD1; v_call: TRBV9; j_call: TRBJ1-1; cdr3_length: 18; cdr3_aa: CASSDPVRTGGAGTEAFF
d_call: TRBD2; v_call: TRBV7-3; j_call: TRBJ2-1; cdr3_length: 16; cdr3_aa: CASSSLGTSGYNEQFF
d_call: -; v_call: TRBV6-6; j_call: TRBJ1-6; cdr3_length: 12; cdr3_aa: CATHNYNSPLHF
d_call: -; v_call: TRBV11-3; j_call: TRBJ2-2; cdr3_length: 15; cdr3_aa: CASSLGTTNTGELFF
d_call: -; v_call: TRBV7-6; j_call: TRBJ1-1; cdr3_length: 11; cdr3_aa: CASSRWGEAFF
d_call: TRBD2; v_call: TRBV11-2; j_call: TRBJ2-5; cdr3_length: 15; cdr3_aa: CASSLTGTSAETQYF
d_call: -; v_call: TRBV12-3/TRBV12-4; j_call: TRBJ2-2; cdr3_length: 12; cdr3_aa: CASSYETGELFF
d_call: -; v_call: TRBV3-1/TRBV3-2; j_call: TRBJ1-2; cdr3_length: 17; cdr3_aa: CASSQGSDGNSNYGYTF
d_call: TRBD1; v_call: TRBV5-5; j_call: TRBJ1-4; cdr3_length: 17; cdr3_aa: CASSLRDRRTTNEKLFF
d_call: -; v_call: TRBV14; j_call: TRBJ1-1; cdr3_length: 15; cdr3_aa: CASSQAGRSGAEAFF
d_call: TRBD2; v_call: TRBV11-2; j_call: TRBJ2-2; cdr3_length: 15; cdr3_aa: CASSLAGENTGELFF
d_call: -; v_call: TRBV24-1; j_call: TRBJ2-1; cdr3_length: 11; cdr3_aa: CATSALNEQFF
d_call: -; v_call: TRBV5-1; j_call: TRBJ1-5; cdr3_length: 15; cdr3_aa: CASSLQGYSNQPQHF
d_call: -; v_call: TRBV12-3/TRBV12-4; j_call: TRBJ1-3; cdr3_length: 11; cdr3_aa: CATGVGNTIYF
d_call: TRBD1; v_call: TRBV2; j_call: TRBJ1-6; cdr3_length: 17; cdr3_aa: CASSDNPGTGYNSPLHF
d_call: -; v_call: TRBV21-1; j_call: TRBJ2-7; cdr3_length: 17; cdr3_aa: CASSKALRDRPYYEQYF
d_call: TRBD1; v_call: TRBV27; j_call: TRBJ1-2; cdr3_length: 14; cdr3_aa: CASSSTGANYGYTF
d_call: -; v_call: TRBV28; j_call: TRBJ1-5; cdr3_length: 14; cdr3_aa: CASIGGYSNQPQHF
d_call: -; v_call: TRBV7-3; j_call: TRBJ2-1; cdr3_length: 13; cdr3_aa: CASSLIANGEQFF
d_call: -; v_call: TRBV2; j_call: TRBJ1-5; cdr3_length: 16; cdr3_aa: CASSDWGGLSNQPQHF
d_call: -; v_call: TRBV15; j_call: TRBJ1-4; cdr3_length: 15; cdr3_aa: CATRDWSSRDEKLFF
d_call: -; v_call: TRBV12-3/TRBV12-4; j_call: TRBJ1-3; cdr3_length: 13; cdr3_aa: CASTPALGNTIYF
d_call: -; v_call: TRBV21-1; j_call: TRBJ2-2; cdr3_length: 20; cdr3_aa: CASSKDRAGGPIASTGELFF
d_call: TRBD1; v_call: TRBV11-3; j_call: TRBJ2-1; cdr3_length: 13; cdr3_aa: CASSTGQMNEQFF
d_call: -; v_call: TRBV5-1; j_call: TRBJ1-2; cdr3_length: 15; cdr3_aa: CASSLDGGFNYGYTF
d_call: -; v_call: TRBV7-8; j_call: TRBJ2-7; cdr3_length: 14; cdr3_aa: CASSLDKDSYEQYF
d_call: TRBD1; v_call: TRBV4-3; j_call: TRBJ2-6; cdr3_length: 18; cdr3_aa: CASSRSWTGGAGANVLTF
d_call: TRBD1; v_call: TRBV5-1; j_call: TRBJ1-2; cdr3_length: 17; cdr3_aa: CASSLVAGTGAGSGYTF
d_call: TRBD2; v_call: TRBV24-1; j_call: TRBJ2-1; cdr3_length: 15; cdr3_aa: CATSDPRTSGNEQFF
d_call: TRBD1; v_call: TRBV27; j_call: TRBJ1-4; cdr3_length: 16; cdr3_aa: CASSLLQGQGDEKLFF